This record concerns one T cell receptor (beta chain) sequence. The antigen is not known. TCRdb keeps only in-frame clones here, not all; method: immunoSEQ multiplex PCR. The sample has roughly 2.4 million clones, more than 90% seen once. The data stem from a study of shared clonotypes between healthy human individuals. General observations from the study: Sampling used blood alone; tissue repertoires probably differ. Clonotype sharing among donors was expected to depend on sequencing depth. In general, naive subsets displayed greater estimated richness than memory subsets did.

Trimming took off 6 bases at V and 5 bases at J, with 18 bases between the two ends. CDR3 size: 15 residues. Germline CDR1 reads SNHLY; CDR2 reads FYNNEI. The chain is built from TRBV2 and TRBJ2-3; D is unclear. This TCR was recovered from a man younger than 35 in good health. Material: naive CD4+ T cells sorted from blood. Regarding subset: CD45RA+ positively selected. CDR3 DNA: TGTGCCAGCAGGACGTGGAGAAACCCGCGAGATACGCAGTATTTT. It codes for CASRTWRNPRDTQYF.